These T cell receptor beta chains were read from a single sample in a study of response to subunit inactivated influenza vaccine. From the RT-PCR reads, TCRdb called clonotypes with MiXCR, one entry per CDR3 protein. The sample has about 780,000 distinct CDR3 sequences, approximately 18% seen once. This specimen was PBMCs from blood, taken roughly 5 days after vaccination. The source is a man between 45 and 60 years old who received an inactivated influenza vaccine. The CDR3 runs from the conserved cysteine through the conserved F or W. D genes are given only for firm matches. Clone size is given for some rows only: seen once, a few or many times, or a class if the clone is expanded.

V	J	size	D	CDR3	DNA
TRBV11-2	TRBJ2-5	NA	TRBD2	CASSLAGGPKETQYF	TGTGCCAGCAGCCTAGCGGGGGGGCCCAAAGAGACCCAGTACTTC
TRBV20-1	TRBJ2-7	few	NA	CSAPQTGQGAYEQYF	TGCAGTGCTCCTCAAACAGGGCAGGGAGCCTACGAGCAGTACTTC
TRBV6-2/TRBV6-3	TRBJ1-2	few	NA	CATRTDNYGYTF	TGTGCCACCCGGACAGATAACTATGGCTACACCTTC
TRBV5-6	TRBJ2-5	many	NA	CASSFPGTPVDSDF	TGTGCCAGCAGCTTCCCCGGGACGCCAGTTGATTCGGACTTC
TRBV7-9	TRBJ1-5	many	TRBD1	CASSPGQGSNQPQHF	TGTGCCAGCAGTCCAGGACAGGGGTCCAATCAGCCCCAGCATTTT
TRBV5-1	TRBJ2-1	many	NA	CASSSIRGARDNEQFF	TGCGCCAGCAGCTCAATCAGGGGCGCGCGAGACAATGAGCAGTTCTTC
TRBV10-3	TRBJ2-5	NA	NA	CAISESSPPGTQYF	TGTGCCATCAGTGAGTCCAGTCCCCCTGGGACCCAGTACTTC
TRBV12-3/TRBV12-4	TRBJ2-3	many	TRBD1	CASGQGSRITQYF	TGTGCCAGCGGACAGGGGTCCCGGATTACGCAGTATTTT
TRBV3-1	TRBJ2-2	NA	NA	CASSDKGDGELFF	TGTGCCAGCAGCGACAAGGGTGACGGGGAGCTGTTTTTT
TRBV29-1	TRBJ2-5	few	TRBD2	CSAIGVAGYQETQYF	TGCAGCGCTATCGGGGTAGCGGGGTACCAAGAGACCCAGTACTTC
TRBV20-1	TRBJ2-1	few	NA	CSAVGGFTYNEQFF	TGCAGTGCGGTGGGGGGATTTACCTACAATGAGCAGTTCTTC
TRBV6-2/TRBV6-3	TRBJ1-6	NA	NA	CASSMGSRGLYSPLHF	TGTGCCAGCAGTATGGGTTCGCGGGGGCTGTATTCACCCCTCCACTTT
TRBV12-3/TRBV12-4	TRBJ2-1	NA	TRBD2	CASSSGERAGDEQFF	TGTGCCAGCAGTTCTGGGGAGCGAGCGGGGGATGAGCAGTTCTTC
TRBV12-3/TRBV12-4	TRBJ2-2	NA	NA	CASSLGGWDTGELFF	TGTGCCAGCAGTTTAGGGGGCTGGGACACCGGGGAGCTGTTTTTT
TRBV12-3/TRBV12-4	TRBJ2-1	many	NA	CASRARQREQFF	TGTGCCAGCAGGGCGAGACAGAGGGAGCAGTTCTTC
TRBV29-1	TRBJ1-4	NA	NA	CSVLGVGGVSSEKLFF	TGCAGCGTGCTTGGAGTGGGGGGAGTTTCTAGTGAAAAACTGTTTTTT
TRBV5-1	TRBJ1-2	many	NA	CASSMNRVGYGYTF	TGCGCCAGCAGCATGAACAGGGTTGGTTATGGCTACACCTTC
TRBV20-1	TRBJ1-6	NA	TRBD1	CSARRDRKSSYNSPLHF	TGCAGTGCAAGAAGGGACAGAAAAAGCTCCTATAATTCACCCCTCCACTTT
TRBV20-1	TRBJ2-3	few	NA	CSAPGTGTDTQYF	TGCAGTGCTCCCGGGACTGGGACAGATACGCAGTATTTT
TRBV5-1	TRBJ2-2	NA	NA	CASSLERAGELFF	TGCGCCAGCAGCTTGGAAAGGGCCGGGGAGCTGTTTTTT
TRBV7-2	TRBJ2-3	NA	TRBD2	CASSLTSGRAGADTQYF	TGTGCCAGCAGCTTGACTAGCGGGAGGGCCGGTGCAGATACGCAGTATTTT
TRBV20-1	TRBJ1-1	few	TRBD1	CSAYDRANTEAFF	TGCAGTGCTTACGACAGGGCCAACACTGAAGCTTTCTTT
TRBV20-1	TRBJ2-1	NA	TRBD2	CSAKSLAGHYNEQFF	TGCAGTGCCAAGTCTCTAGCGGGCCACTACAATGAGCAGTTCTTC
TRBV20-1	TRBJ1-5	NA	NA	CSAQQVNQPQHF	TGCAGTGCTCAGCAGGTTAATCAGCCCCAGCATTTT
TRBV7-2	TRBJ2-2	many	NA	CASSPGLNTGELFF	TGTGCCAGCAGCCCCGGACTGAACACCGGGGAGCTGTTTTTT
TRBV7-9	TRBJ2-7	NA	NA	CASSSVSPYEQYF	TGTGCCAGCAGCTCCGTCTCCCCCTACGAGCAGTACTTC
TRBV29-1	TRBJ2-3	few	TRBD2	CSVRTSGSEVTDTQYF	TGCAGCGTTCGGACTAGCGGGAGTGAAGTAACAGATACGCAGTATTTT
TRBV7-8	TRBJ2-3	NA	TRBD1	CASSTRTGTSTDTQYF	TGTGCCAGCAGCACACGGACAGGAACTAGCACAGATACGCAGTATTTT
TRBV4-2	TRBJ2-5	NA	TRBD2	CASSQQRDGTQYF	TGTGCCAGCAGCCAACAGCGGGATGGGACCCAGTACTTC
TRBV7-8	TRBJ2-1	NA	TRBD2	CASSLGIAGGEQFF	TGTGCCAGCAGCTTAGGGATCGCGGGAGGTGAGCAGTTCTTC
TRBV5-8	TRBJ2-3	NA	TRBD1	CASVTGGAADTQYF	TGTGCCAGCGTAACAGGGGGCGCGGCAGATACGCAGTATTTT
TRBV11-2	TRBJ2-3	NA	NA	CASSLVIGAADTQYF	TGTGCCAGCAGCTTAGTGATAGGGGCGGCAGATACGCAGTATTTT